The 10 T cell receptor beta chains below were found in one sample sequenced in a study of siplizumab effects on memory and regulatory T cells (dated by TCRdb to 2018 to 2020). The library was built by means of the immunoSEQ multiplex PCR assay. TCRdb re-hosts the immuneACCESS table, in-frame sequences only. Its copies lack some clones; in the studies checked, an unresolved V gene accounts for under half of them, and the cause for the rest is not known. The sample has approximately 9,600 clones on record, 40% to 55% of them singletons. Less than 25% of the sample is in the top ten clones. Their antigen targets remain unknown. Cells in the mixed lymphocyte reaction were cultured together at 37 degrees C for 6 to 7 days. Sequencing was carried out using CFSE-low (dividing) CD4+ T cells sorted from an allogeneic mixed lymphocyte reaction. These receptors originate from a human donor in good health; the cells came from an allogeneic mixed lymphocyte reaction.

This clone came up a few times. The V call is TRBV5-6, the J call TRBJ2-1; 7 bases are shared with TRBD2. There are 13 residues in the CDR3. The ends lost 0 bases at V and 11 bases at J; junction bases unmatched: 5. Germline CDR1 SGHDT, CDR2 YYEEEE. The CDR3 loop reads CASSLVGGDKQFF. Written as DNA, the CDR3 is TGTGCCAGCAGCTTGGTGGGAGGGGATAAGCAGTTCTTC.

Remarks on this clone: A read error may account for a junction end that differs from germline. J is TRBJ2-7 and V is TRBV6-5; 8 bases match TRBD2. CDR3 length: 16 amino acids. Per germline, CDR1 MNHEY and CDR2 SVGAGI. Here the CDR3 reads CASSYYPGLVGPEQYF. The CDR3 DNA follows: TGTGCCAGCAGCTACTATCCGGGACTAGTCGGGCCCGAGCAGTACTTC.

The chain employs TRBV6-1 and TRBJ1-5; D is ambiguous. CDR3 length: 13 amino acids. Trimming shortened V by 5 bases and J by 4 bases, and 9 bases separated the two germline ends. Germline V gene data show CDR1 as MNHNS and CDR2 as SASEGT. As DNA, the CDR3 is TGTGCCAGCAGTAAACTAACTAATCAGCCCCAGCATTTT. Its translation: CASSKLTNQPQHF.

The chain carries TRBV5-1 and TRBJ2-5, with a tentative D call TRBD2 (5 bases). V gave up 4 bases and J gave up 3 bases, with 13 bases separating them. In germline, CDR1 is SGHRS, CDR2 YFSETQ. This CDR3 has 14 residues. The CDR3 loop is CASSGGESKETQYF. CDR3 DNA sequence: TGCGCCAGCAGCGGAGGCGAATCGAAAGAGACCCAGTACTTC. The full variable domain, completed using reference TRBV5-1 and TRBJ2-5, is KAGVTQTPRYLIKTRGQQVTLSCSPISGHRSVSWYQQTPGQGLQFLFEYFSETQRNKGNFPGRFSGRQFSNSRSEMNVSTLELGDSALYLCASSGGESKETQYFGPGTRLLVL.

The chain couples TRBV5-6 to TRBJ2-7, with 7 bases fitting TRBD1. CDR1 and CDR2 (germline): SGHDT, YYEEEE. V dropped 4 bases and J dropped 0; count of bases not matched to a gene: 7. This CDR3 is built from 15 residues. The CDR3 DNA is TGTGCCAGCAGCGTACAGGGGAGTAGCTCCTACGAGCAGTACTTC. Translated: CASSVQGSSSYEQYF.

This clone was observed a handful of times. This chain joins TRBV7-6 and TRBJ1-5; D is perhaps TRBD1 (6 bases). The V gene lost 3 bases and the J gene lost 7 bases, with 10 bases spanning the gap. CDR3 length equals 13 residues. In germline, CDR1 is SGHVS, CDR2 FNYEAQ. DNA for the CDR3: TGTGCCAGCAGCTTCAGGGGAGGACAGCCCCAGCATTTT. Its protein product is CASSFRGGQPQHF.

This clone appeared a few times. The chain joins TRBV18 to TRBJ1-3; D is unresolved. The length of the CDR3 is 14 residues. V was shortened by 3 bases and J by 9 bases, with 15 bases between the two germline ends. Per the germline V gene, CDR1 is KGHSH and CDR2 is LQKENI. CDR3 loop: CASSPDPFGATIYF. CDR3 nucleotides: TGTGCCAGCTCACCCGACCCGTTTGGTGCCACCATATATTTT.

The J gene is TRBJ2-7, the V gene TRBV5-4; D is possibly TRBD1 or TRBD2 (5 bases each). Trimming left V 1 base short and J 2 bases short, with 16 bases between. This CDR3 spans 16 amino acids. CDR1 SGHNT and CDR2 YYREEE come from the germline V gene (reference sequence). The CDR3 protein is CASSLNLGTGPYEQYF. CDR3 coding DNA: TGTGCCAGCAGCTTGAACTTAGGGACCGGGCCCTACGAGCAGTACTTC.

The rearrangement links TRBV27 to TRBJ2-7; D ambiguous. Per the germline V gene, CDR1 is MNHEY and CDR2 is SMNVEV (reference sequence). This CDR3 region has 16 residues. The V gene lost 7 bases and the J gene lost 0 bases, with 19 bases spanning the gap. CDR3 bases: TGTGCCAGCAAATCGAGTTCCACCTCACCCTCCTACGAGCAGTACTTC. Translating gives CASKSSSTSPSYEQYF.

V gene TRBV7-2 combines with J gene TRBJ1-1; D is ambiguous. The V and J ends lost 5 bases and 1 base respectively, with 8 bases between them. This CDR3 has 13 amino acids. Per germline, CDR1 SGHTA and CDR2 FQGNSA. The CDR3 DNA reads as TGTGCCAGCAGCCAACAGCGGAACACTGAAGCTTTCTTT. Translation gives CASSQQRNTEAFF.